This TCR beta chain was captured in a study of cytomegalovirus exposure and HLA in healthy donors. Donors came from a validation cohort of over a hundred subjects, distinct from the first 666-subject cohort. From germline, CDR1 is SGHKS and CDR2 YYEKEE (reference sequence). V lost 0 bases and J 5 bases, leaving 15 bases between the germline ends. The CDR3 spans 15 residues. Study-level points and caveats: Many donors carried some public TCRs, although rarity characterized most TCR sequences.

With regard to this clone: As yet, its antigen is unknown.

The table came from immunoSEQ multiplex PCR; TCRdb's copy has only in-frame clones and leaves some out. The top ten clones hold 3.8% of a sample with over 70,000 clones, approximately 90% of them seen once. Sequenced: PBMCs. The receptor's source is a woman aged 18-29 years in good health and CMV-seropositive. The chain recombines TRBV5-5 with TRBJ2-7, with D uncertain. CDR3 sequence: CASSLEIRQVDEQYF. CDR3 nucleotide sequence: TGTGCCAGCAGCTTGGAAATTCGACAAGTGGACGAGCAGTACTTC.